Below are 12 T cell receptor beta chains sequenced from a single sample in a study of cytomegalovirus exposure and HLA in healthy donors. The protocol was immunoSEQ multiplex PCR, while the TCRdb copy is restricted to in-frame clones and leaves out a portion. Among just under 75,000 clones listed, approximately 94% were seen once. The source material was PBMCs. Every receptor here comes from a woman aged 18-29 years in good health and CMV-seropositive.

The J gene is TRBJ1-1, the V gene TRBV4-2; tentatively, D is TRBD1 (6 bases). V dropped 3 bases and J dropped 5 bases, with 16 bases sitting between them. Germline V lookup: CDR1 LGHNA, CDR2 YNFKEQ. The CDR3 sequence is 15 residues long. CDR3 nucleotide sequence: TGTGCCAGCAGCCAGCCAGAACAGGGATGGACTGAAGCTTTCTTT. Its protein is CASSQPEQGWTEAFF.

This rearrangement joins TRBV2 to TRBJ2-7; tentatively, D is TRBD2 (5 bases). Germline loops: CDR1 SNHLY, CDR2 FYNNEI. The ends were cut back, 3 bases at V and 3 bases at J, with 18 bases in the middle. The CDR3 has 16 residues. CDR3 loop: CASSDTGGGWDYEQYF. In DNA form, the CDR3 reads TGTGCCAGCAGTGATACCGGAGGTGGTTGGGACTACGAGCAGTACTTC.

V usage is TRBV11-3 and J usage is TRBJ2-1; a weak D match, TRBD1 (7 bases). The length of the CDR3 is 16 residues. V was pared by 5 bases and J by 0 bases, with 14 bases between. The germline gives CDR1 SGHNT, CDR2 YENEEA. As DNA, the CDR3 is TGTGCCAGCAGCCCAGGGGGGCATAGCTCCTACAATGAGCAGTTCTTC. This encodes CASSPGGHSSYNEQFF.

The rearrangement uses TRBV27 and TRBJ2-2, with TRBD2 matching over 14 bases. Germline V gives CDR1 MNHEY, CDR2 SMNVEV (reference sequence). Unmatched junction bases numbered 4, after V lost 2 bases and J lost 5 bases. The CDR3 consists of 17 residues. The CDR3 sequence: CASSLRLAGGRTGELFF. CDR3 nucleotides: TGTGCCAGCAGTTTAAGACTAGCGGGAGGGCGTACCGGGGAGCTGTTTTTT.

V gene TRBV7-9 combines with J gene TRBJ2-7, with 10 bases fitting TRBD1. V shed 5 bases, J shed 4 bases, and the junction held 8 bases outside the gene matches. This CDR3 is 15 amino acids long. CDR1 and CDR2 from the germline V gene are SEHNR and FQNEAQ (reference sequence). This chain's CDR3 is CASSNRDRGIYEQYF. The CDR3, as DNA: TGTGCCAGCAGCAACCGGGACAGGGGTATTTACGAGCAGTACTTC.

The chain carries TRBV28 and TRBJ2-2; TRBD2 might be the D (6 bases). Trimming took off 1 base at V and 2 bases at J, with 8 bases between the two ends. CDR3 size: 15 residues. Germline assignment: CDR1 MDHEN and CDR2 SYDVKM. In nucleotides, the CDR3 is TGTGCCAGCAGTTTATTCGGGACTAACACCGGGGAGCTGTTTTTT. Protein product: CASSLFGTNTGELFF. Full variable domain (rest looked up from reference TRBV28 and TRBJ2-2): DVKVTQSSRYLVKRTGEKVFLECVQDMDHENMFWYRQDPGLGLRLIYFSYDVKMKEKGDIPEGYSVSREKKERFSLILESASTNQTSMYLCASSLFGTNTGELFFGEGSRLTVL.

The rearrangement uses TRBV12-5 and TRBJ2-5; possibly TRBD2 for D (6 bases). Trimming stripped 3 bases from V and 5 bases from J, with 13 bases between. Germline CDR1 is LGHNT and CDR2 is FRNRAP. The CDR3 is made up of 14 amino acids. In DNA form, the CDR3 reads TGTGCTAGTGGTTTAGGAGGGGTCGGGGAGACCCAGTACTTC. Translating it yields CASGLGGVGETQYF.

V usage is TRBV4-1 and J usage is TRBJ2-1; D perhaps matches TRBD2 (7 bases). The CDR3 spans 17 residues. Trimming pared 1 base from V and 3 bases from J, leaving 16 bases between. Germline loops: CDR1 MGHRA, CDR2 YSYEKL. CDR3: CASSQVAPGGLYNEQFF. In nucleotides, the CDR3 is TGCGCCAGCAGCCAAGTTGCACCGGGGGGCCTCTACAATGAGCAGTTCTTC.

This clone was picked up a small number of times. The chain is built from TRBV5-1 and TRBJ2-7; 14 positions match TRBD2. After removal of 3 bases from V and 0 bases from J, the junction contained 5 bases not matched to a gene. This CDR3 region has 17 residues. From germline, CDR1 is SGHRS and CDR2 YFSETQ. The CDR3 bases are TGCGCCAGCAGCTCCAGGACTAGCGGGGGGAGCTCCTACGAGCAGTACTTC. It yields the protein CASSSRTSGGSSYEQYF.

V usage is TRBV15 and J usage is TRBJ1-2; no reliable D call. Germline values: CDR1 LNHNV, CDR2 YYDKDF (reference sequence). V shed 0 bases and J shed 5 bases, with 7 bases lying between them. This CDR3 contains 13 residues. CDR3 nucleotide sequence: TGTGCCACCAGCAGAGATGGTCAGTATGGCTACACCTTC. It is translated as CATSRDGQYGYTF.

The sample holds one count of this clone. The rearrangement uses TRBV7-2 and TRBJ1-4; a possible D gene is TRBD1 (5 bases). The CDR3 has 16 residues. V lost 5 bases and J lost 0, with 13 bases in between. CDR1 and CDR2 from the germline V gene are SGHTA and FQGNSA. The CDR3 sequence: CASSPDIRPTNEKLFF. CDR3 bases: TGTGCCAGCAGCCCGGACATTAGGCCAACTAATGAAAAACTGTTTTTT.

This chain connects TRBV10-1 to TRBJ1-5; 7 bases are shared with TRBD1. CDR1 and CDR2 from the germline V gene are WNHNN and SYGVQD (reference sequence). The CDR3 runs 17 residues. V shed 10 bases and J 0 bases; nucleotides not matched to a gene: 15. The CDR3 DNA reads as TGCGCCAACTTCCTGGGACAGATAATCTATAGCAATCAGCCCCAGCATTTT. It is translated as CANFLGQIIYSNQPQHF.